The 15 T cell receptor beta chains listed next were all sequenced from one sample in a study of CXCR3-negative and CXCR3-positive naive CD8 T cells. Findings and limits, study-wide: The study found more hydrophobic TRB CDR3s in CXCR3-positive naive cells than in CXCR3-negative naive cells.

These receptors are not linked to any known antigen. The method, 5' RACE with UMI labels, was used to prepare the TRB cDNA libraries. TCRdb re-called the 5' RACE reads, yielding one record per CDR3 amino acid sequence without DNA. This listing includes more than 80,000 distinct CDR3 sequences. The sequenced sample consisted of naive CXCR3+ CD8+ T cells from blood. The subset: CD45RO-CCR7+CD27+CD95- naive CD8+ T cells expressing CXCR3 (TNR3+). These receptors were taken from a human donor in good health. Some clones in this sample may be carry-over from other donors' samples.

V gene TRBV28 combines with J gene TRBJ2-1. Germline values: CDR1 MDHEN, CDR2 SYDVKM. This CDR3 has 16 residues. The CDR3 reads CASSLGFGRSYNEQFF.

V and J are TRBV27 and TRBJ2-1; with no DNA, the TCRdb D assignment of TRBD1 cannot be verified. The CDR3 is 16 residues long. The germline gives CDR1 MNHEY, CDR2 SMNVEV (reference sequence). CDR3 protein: CASSLLGTVSYNEQFF.

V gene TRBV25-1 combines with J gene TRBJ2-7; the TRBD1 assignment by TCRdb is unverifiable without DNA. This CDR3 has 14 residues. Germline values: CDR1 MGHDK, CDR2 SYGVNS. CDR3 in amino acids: CASSEDRGVNEQYF.

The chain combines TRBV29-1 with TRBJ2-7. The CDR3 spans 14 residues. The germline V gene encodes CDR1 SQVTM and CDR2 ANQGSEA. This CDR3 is CSVEDQETHYEQYF.

CDR3 region: CASSRGTGRSYNEQFF. The V gene is TRBV6-1, the J gene TRBJ2-1; TCRdb lists TRBD1, though no DNA is available to test this call. CDR3 length: 16 amino acids. In germline, CDR1 is MNHNS, CDR2 SASEGT.

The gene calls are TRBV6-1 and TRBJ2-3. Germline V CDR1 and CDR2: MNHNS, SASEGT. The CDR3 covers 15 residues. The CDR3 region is CASSEDYLSTDTQYF.

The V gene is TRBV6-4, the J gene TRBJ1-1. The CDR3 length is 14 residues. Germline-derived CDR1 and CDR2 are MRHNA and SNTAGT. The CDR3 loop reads CASSFRAGGTEAFF.

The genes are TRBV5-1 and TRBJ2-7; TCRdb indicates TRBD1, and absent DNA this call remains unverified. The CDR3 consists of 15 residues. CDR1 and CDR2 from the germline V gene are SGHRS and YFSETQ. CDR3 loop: CASSLGWGFDDEQYF.

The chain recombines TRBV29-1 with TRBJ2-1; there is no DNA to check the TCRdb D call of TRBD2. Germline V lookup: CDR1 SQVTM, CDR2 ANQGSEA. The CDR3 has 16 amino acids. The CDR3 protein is CSVEDPTGGPGNEQFF.

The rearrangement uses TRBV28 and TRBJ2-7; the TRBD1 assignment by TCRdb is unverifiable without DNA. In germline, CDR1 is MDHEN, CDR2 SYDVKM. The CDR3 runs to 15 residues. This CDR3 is CASSFRGTRHYEQYF. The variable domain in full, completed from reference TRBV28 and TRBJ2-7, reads DVKVTQSSRYLVKRTGEKVFLECVQDMDHENMFWYRQDPGLGLRLIYFSYDVKMKEKGDIPEGYSVSREKKERFSLILESASTNQTSMYLCASSFRGTRHYEQYFGPGTRLTVT.

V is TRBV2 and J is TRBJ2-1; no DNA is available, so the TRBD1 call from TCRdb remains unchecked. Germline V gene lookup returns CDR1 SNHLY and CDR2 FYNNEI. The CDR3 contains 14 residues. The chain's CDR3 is CASSPGPFSDEQFF.

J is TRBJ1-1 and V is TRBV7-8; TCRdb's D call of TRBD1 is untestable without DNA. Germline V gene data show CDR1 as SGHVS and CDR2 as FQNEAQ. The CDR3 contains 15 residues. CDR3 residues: CASSPDRVEATEAFF. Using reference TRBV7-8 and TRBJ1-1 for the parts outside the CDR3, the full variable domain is GAGVSQSPRYKVAKRGQDVALRCDPISGHVSLFWYQQALGQGPEFLTYFQNEAQLDKSGLPSDRFFAERPEGSVSTLKIQRTQQEDSAVYLCASSPDRVEATEAFFGQGTRLTVV.

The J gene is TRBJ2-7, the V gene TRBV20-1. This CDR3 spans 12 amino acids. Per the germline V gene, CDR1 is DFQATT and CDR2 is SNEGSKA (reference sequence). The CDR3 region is CSARDTSYEQYF.

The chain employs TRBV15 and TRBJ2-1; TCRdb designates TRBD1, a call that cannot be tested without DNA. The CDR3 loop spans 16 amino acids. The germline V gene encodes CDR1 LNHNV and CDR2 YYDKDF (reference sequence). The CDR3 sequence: CATSRDSGGHFGEQFF.

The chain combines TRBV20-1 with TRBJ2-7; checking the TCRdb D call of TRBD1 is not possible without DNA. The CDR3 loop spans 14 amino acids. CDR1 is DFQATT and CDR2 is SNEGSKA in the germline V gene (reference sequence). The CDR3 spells CSASGTWSSYEQYF.